This T cell receptor (beta chain) was profiled in a study of blood T cell repertoires in COVID-19. Study summary: Collection of acute and convalescent COVID-19 samples took place in the United States, Italy and Spain. In each case, the material was cDNA or gDNA derived from T cells, B-cell-depleted T cells, or PBMCs.

In the study's own analysis: By means of reference gene primer amplification, nucleated cell counts were estimated. Assay: immunoSEQ multiplex PCR; the TCRdb copy retains only in-frame clones and omits some. V, J and clone size derive from that table, while D and trimming were established from the DNA sequence. The sample shows around 42,000 clones, 90% of them seen only once. The V end was cut by 5 bases, the J end by 0 bases, with 11 bases between. Germline V lookup: CDR1 MNHEY, CDR2 SVGAGI. The CDR3 has 14 amino acids. This receptor was identified in a man aged 45-60 years with active COVID-19. The chain uses TRBV6-5 and TRBJ2-7; tentative D call: TRBD2 (6 bases). Sequenced material: peripheral blood. CDR3 DNA: TGTGCCAGCAGTCCCCGGGGGACCTCCTACGAGCAGTACTTC. It translates to CASSPRGTSYEQYF.